A single sample gave rise to the 12 T cell receptor beta chains below, sequenced in a study of beta chain features in type 1 diabetes. Reverse transcription of all isolated RNA meant that expressed TCRB transcripts were sequenced. Sequenced by immunoSEQ multiplex PCR; TCRdb stores in-frame clones only, minus some. This table has roughly 450,000 clones, about 10% appearing once. Sequenced sample: naive CD4+ T cells from blood. The receptors come from a woman aged 18-35 years in good health.

This chain's CDR3 is CASSLPLAATDTQYF. The CDR3 DNA reads as TGTGCCAGCAGCTTACCACTAGCGGCCACAGATACGCAGTATTTT. The rearrangement uses TRBV5-6 and TRBJ2-3, with 8 bases lining up with TRBD2. J lost 2 bases, V lost 2 bases, and 4 bases had no gene match. Germline CDR1 reads SGHDT; CDR2 reads YYEEEE. This CDR3 comprises 15 residues.

The chain recombines TRBV5-1 with TRBJ2-1, with 7 positions matching TRBD1. Germline V CDR1 and CDR2: SGHRS, YFSETQ. The CDR3 consists of 17 residues. The J segment lost 5 bases and the V segment lost 1 base, leaving 12 bases of the junction unmatched. For the CDR3, the DNA is TGCGCCAGCAGCTTGTGGGGACAGTCCCCAACACACAATGAGCAGTTCTTC. This translates into CASSLWGQSPTHNEQFF.

This clone was detected only a few times. The chain carries TRBV20-1 and TRBJ2-7; no reliable D call. This CDR3 has 11 amino acids. CDR1 DFQATT and CDR2 SNEGSKA come from the germline V gene (reference sequence). With 0 bases removed from V and 5 bases from J, the gap between germline ends came to 5 bases. This chain's CDR3 is CSARDKHEQYV. Written as DNA, the CDR3 is TGCAGTGCTAGAGATAAACACGAGCAGTACGTC.

The table lists this clone with many counts. The chain recombines TRBV29-1 with TRBJ2-3; weak D call: TRBD1 (5 bases). Trimming took 5 bases from V and 3 from J, leaving 12 bases between them. Germline V gene sequence: CDR1 SQVTM, CDR2 ANQGSEA. The CDR3 is 13 residues long. Here the CDR3 DNA reads TGCAGCGTTCAGGGATGGTGGACAGATACGCAGTATTTT. It encodes CSVQGWWTDTQYF.

The gene calls are TRBV5-1 and TRBJ2-1; 9 bases agree with TRBD2. In germline, CDR1 is SGHRS, CDR2 YFSETQ. The CDR3 loop spans 15 amino acids. J gave up 7 bases and V 0 bases, and 5 bases lay outside the gene matches. The CDR3 reads CASSLGIAGENEQFF. CDR3 bases: TGCGCCAGCAGCTTGGGGATAGCGGGAGAGAATGAGCAGTTCTTC.

This clone turned up a few times. The rearrangement uses TRBV29-1 and TRBJ2-4, with TRBD2 as a possible D gene (5 bases). Trimming left V 4 bases short and J 2 bases short, with 12 bases between. CDR1 is SQVTM and CDR2 is ANQGSEA in the germline V gene. This CDR3 is 14 amino acids long. DNA for the CDR3: TGCAGCGTTGTCCCCGACTACCCCAAAAACATTCAGTACTTC. This gives the protein CSVVPDYPKNIQYF. Supplemented by reference TRBV29-1 and TRBJ2-4, the full variable domain reads SAVISQKPSRDICQRGTSLTIQCQVDSQVTMMFWYRQQPGQSLTLIATANQGSEATYESGFVIDKFPISRPNLTFSTLTVSNMSPEDSSIYLCSVVPDYPKNIQYFGAGTRLSVL.

This clone appeared a few times. This rearrangement joins TRBV5-1 to TRBJ2-3; a possible D gene is TRBD1 (5 bases). The CDR3 contains 16 residues. The germline gives CDR1 SGHRS, CDR2 YFSETQ. V lost 0 bases to trimming and J lost 2 bases, with 13 bases between them. Written as DNA, the CDR3 is TGCGCCAGCAGCTTGGCCACCGACAGATTCACAGATACGCAGTATTTT. It is translated as CASSLATDRFTDTQYF.

This clone was found a few times. This rearrangement joins TRBV29-1 to TRBJ1-2, with D tentatively TRBD1 (6 bases). The V and J ends lost 4 bases and 4 bases respectively, with 19 bases between them. Looked up from germline, CDR1 is SQVTM and CDR2 is ANQGSEA. This CDR3 spans 15 amino acids. Here the CDR3 reads CSVVTQLGGGYGYTF. Here the CDR3 DNA reads TGCAGCGTTGTTACCCAGCTCGGGGGCGGCTATGGCTACACCTTC.

The gene calls are TRBV7-6 and TRBJ2-3; 13 positions agree with TRBD2. The length of the CDR3 is 16 residues. Germline V gives CDR1 SGHVS, CDR2 FNYEAQ. J lost 6 bases, V lost 4 bases, and 7 bases had no gene match. The CDR3 DNA is TGTGCCAGCAGCTCCCTCCCGGGACTAGCGGGGGATACGCAGTATTTT. It encodes CASSSLPGLAGDTQYF.

A few counts support this clone. The V call is TRBV7-2, the J call TRBJ2-5, with D hard to call. The CDR3 sequence is 12 residues long. The germline V gene encodes CDR1 SGHTA and CDR2 FQGNSA. The V gene lost 5 bases and the J gene lost 4 bases, with 8 bases spanning the gap. The CDR3 DNA sequence: TGTGCCAGCAGCCACCCGAGAGAGACCCAGTACTTC. Protein sequence: CASSHPRETQYF.

V gene TRBV28 combines with J gene TRBJ2-3, with D possibly matching TRBD1 (5 bases). Germline V lookup: CDR1 MDHEN, CDR2 SYDVKM. Trimming pared 2 bases from V and 2 bases from J, leaving 8 bases between. The CDR3 covers 14 residues. The CDR3 nucleotides are TGTGCCAGCAGTTTAACAGGTTACACAGATACGCAGTATTTT. Amino acids: CASSLTGYTDTQYF.

This clone appeared a few times. The chain joins TRBV19 to TRBJ2-5; TRBD1 agrees at 9 bases. Germline CDR1 is LNHDA and CDR2 is SQIVND (reference sequence). V lost 7 bases to trimming and J lost 1 base; unmatched junction nucleotides: 1. CDR3 length equals 13 residues. CDR3 in DNA: TGTGCCAGTATGGGACAGGGCCAAGAGACCCAGTACTTC. The encoded protein is CASMGQGQETQYF.